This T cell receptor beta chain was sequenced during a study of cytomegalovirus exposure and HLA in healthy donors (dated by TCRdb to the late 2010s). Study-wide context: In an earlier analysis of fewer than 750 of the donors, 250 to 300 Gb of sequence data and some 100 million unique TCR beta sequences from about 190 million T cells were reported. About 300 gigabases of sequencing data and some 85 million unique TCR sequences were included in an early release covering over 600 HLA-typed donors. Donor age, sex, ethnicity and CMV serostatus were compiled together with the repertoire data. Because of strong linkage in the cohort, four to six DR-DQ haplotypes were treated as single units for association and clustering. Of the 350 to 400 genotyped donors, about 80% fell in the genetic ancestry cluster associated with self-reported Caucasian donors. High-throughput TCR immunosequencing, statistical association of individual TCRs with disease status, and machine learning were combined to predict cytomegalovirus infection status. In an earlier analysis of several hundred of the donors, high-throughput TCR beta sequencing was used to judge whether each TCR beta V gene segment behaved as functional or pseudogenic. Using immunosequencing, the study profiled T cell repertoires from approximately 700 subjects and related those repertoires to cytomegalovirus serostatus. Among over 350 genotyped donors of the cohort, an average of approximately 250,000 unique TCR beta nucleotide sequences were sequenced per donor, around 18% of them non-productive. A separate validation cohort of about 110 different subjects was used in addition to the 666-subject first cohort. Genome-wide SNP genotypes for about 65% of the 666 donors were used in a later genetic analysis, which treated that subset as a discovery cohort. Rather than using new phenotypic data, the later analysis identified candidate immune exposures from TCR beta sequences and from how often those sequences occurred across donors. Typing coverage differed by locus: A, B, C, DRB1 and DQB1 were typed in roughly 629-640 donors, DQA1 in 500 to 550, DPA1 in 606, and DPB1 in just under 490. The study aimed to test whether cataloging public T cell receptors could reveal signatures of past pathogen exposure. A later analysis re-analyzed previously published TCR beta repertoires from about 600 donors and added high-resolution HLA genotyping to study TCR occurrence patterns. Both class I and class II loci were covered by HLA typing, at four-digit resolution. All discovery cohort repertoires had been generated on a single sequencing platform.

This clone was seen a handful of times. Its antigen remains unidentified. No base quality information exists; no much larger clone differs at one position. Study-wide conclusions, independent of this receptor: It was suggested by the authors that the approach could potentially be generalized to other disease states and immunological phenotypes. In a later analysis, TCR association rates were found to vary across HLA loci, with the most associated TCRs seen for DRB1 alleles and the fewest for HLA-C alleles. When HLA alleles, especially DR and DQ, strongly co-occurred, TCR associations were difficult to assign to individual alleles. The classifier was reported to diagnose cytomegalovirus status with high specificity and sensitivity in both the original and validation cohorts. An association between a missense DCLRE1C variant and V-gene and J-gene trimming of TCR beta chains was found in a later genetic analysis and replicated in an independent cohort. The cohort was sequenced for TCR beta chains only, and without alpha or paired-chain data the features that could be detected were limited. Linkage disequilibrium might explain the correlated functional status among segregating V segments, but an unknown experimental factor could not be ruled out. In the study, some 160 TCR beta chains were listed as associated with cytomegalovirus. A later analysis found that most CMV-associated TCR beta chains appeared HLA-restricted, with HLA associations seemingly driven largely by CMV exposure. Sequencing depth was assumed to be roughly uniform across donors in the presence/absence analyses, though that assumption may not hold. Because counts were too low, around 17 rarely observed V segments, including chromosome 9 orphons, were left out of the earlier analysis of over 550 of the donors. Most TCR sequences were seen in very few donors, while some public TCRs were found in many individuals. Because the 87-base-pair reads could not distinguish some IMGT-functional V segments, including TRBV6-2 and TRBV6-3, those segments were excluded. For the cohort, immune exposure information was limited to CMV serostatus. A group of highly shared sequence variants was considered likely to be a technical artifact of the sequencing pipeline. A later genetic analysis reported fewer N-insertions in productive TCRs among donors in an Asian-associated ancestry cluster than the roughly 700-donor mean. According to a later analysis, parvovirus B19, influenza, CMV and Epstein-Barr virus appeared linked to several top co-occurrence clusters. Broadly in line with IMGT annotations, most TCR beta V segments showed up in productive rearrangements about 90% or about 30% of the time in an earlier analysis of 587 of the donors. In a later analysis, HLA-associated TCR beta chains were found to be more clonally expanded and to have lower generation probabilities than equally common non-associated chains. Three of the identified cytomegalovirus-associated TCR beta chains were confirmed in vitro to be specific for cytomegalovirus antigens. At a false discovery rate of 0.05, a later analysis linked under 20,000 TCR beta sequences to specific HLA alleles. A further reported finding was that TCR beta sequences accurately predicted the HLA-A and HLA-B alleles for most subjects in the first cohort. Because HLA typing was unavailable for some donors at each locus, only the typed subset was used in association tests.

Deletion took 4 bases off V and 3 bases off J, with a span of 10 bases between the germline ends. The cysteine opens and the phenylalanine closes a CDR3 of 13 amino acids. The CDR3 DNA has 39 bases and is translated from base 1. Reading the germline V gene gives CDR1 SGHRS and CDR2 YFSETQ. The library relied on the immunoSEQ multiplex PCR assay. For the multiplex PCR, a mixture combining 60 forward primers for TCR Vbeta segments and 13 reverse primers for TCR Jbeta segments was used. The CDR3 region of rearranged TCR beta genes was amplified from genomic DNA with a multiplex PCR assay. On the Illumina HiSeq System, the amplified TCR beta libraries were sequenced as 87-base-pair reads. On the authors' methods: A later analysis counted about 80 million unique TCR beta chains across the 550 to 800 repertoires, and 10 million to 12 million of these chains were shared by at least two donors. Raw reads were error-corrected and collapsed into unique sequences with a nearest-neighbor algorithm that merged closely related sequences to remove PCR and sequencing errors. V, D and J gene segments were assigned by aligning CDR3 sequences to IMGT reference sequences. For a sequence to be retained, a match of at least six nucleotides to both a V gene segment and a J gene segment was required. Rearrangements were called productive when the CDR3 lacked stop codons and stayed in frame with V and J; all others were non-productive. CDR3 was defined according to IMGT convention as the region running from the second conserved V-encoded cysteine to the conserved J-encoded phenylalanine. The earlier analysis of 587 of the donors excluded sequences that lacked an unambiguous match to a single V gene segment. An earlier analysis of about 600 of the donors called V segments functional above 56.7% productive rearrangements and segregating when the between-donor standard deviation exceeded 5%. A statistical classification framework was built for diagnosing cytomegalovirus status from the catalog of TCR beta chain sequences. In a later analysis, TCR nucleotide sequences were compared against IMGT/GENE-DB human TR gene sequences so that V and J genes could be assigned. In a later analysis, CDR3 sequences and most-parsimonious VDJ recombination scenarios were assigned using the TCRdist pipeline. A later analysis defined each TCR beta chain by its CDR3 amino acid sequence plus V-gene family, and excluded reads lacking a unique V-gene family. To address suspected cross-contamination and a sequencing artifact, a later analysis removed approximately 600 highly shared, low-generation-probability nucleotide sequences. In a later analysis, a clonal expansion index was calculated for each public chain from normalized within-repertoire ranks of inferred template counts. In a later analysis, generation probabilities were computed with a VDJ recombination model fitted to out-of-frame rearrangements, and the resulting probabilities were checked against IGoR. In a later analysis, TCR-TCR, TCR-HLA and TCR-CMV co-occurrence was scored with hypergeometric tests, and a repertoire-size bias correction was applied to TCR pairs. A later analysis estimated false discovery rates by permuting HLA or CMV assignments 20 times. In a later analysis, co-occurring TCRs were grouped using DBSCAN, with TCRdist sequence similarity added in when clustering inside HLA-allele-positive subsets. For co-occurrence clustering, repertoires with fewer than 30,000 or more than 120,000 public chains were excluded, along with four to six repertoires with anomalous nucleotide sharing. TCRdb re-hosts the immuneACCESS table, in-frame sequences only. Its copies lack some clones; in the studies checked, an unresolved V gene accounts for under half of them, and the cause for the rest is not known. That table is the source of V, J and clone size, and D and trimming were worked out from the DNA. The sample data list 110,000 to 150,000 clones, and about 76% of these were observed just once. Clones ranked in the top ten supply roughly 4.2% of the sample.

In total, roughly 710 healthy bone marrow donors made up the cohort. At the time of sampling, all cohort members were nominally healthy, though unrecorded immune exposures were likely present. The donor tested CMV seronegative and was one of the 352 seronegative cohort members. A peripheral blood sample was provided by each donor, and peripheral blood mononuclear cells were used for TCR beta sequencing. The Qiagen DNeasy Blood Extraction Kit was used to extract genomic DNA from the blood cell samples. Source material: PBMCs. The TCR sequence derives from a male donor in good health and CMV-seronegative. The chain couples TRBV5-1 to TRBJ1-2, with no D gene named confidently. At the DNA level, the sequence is TGCGCCAGCAGCCTGGACGAGTACTATGGCTACACCTTC. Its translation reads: CASSLDEYYGYTF.